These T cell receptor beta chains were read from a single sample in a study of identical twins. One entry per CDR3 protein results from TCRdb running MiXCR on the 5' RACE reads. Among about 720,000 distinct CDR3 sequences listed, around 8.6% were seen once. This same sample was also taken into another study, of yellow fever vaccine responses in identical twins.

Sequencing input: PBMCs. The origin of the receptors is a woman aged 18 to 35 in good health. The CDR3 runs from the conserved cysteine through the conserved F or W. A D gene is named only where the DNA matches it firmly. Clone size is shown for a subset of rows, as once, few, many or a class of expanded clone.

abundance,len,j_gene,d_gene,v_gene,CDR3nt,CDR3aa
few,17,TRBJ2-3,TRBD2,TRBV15,TGTGCCACCAGCAGAGCAGGGACTAGCGGCGGCACAGATACGCAGTATTTT,CATSRAGTSGGTDTQYF
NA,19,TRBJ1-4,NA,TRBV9,TGTGCCAGCAGCGTAGTGCCTCTGTTCGGGGAAAAACCTAATGAAAAACTGTTTTTT,CASSVVPLFGEKPNEKLFF
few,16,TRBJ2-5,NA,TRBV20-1,TGCAGTGCTGAGGGGGACACCCGAGGGGATCAAGAGACCCAGTACTTC,CSAEGDTRGDQETQYF
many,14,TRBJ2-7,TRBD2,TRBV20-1,TGCAGTGCTCCCCGTTCTAGCGGGAGGTACGAGCAGTACTTC,CSAPRSSGRYEQYF
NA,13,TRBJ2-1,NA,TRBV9,TGTGCCAGCAGCGTAGCGGGGTACAATGAGCAGTTCTTC,CASSVAGYNEQFF
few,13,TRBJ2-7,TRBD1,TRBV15,TGTGCCACCAGCCCCGGGACAGTCGCCGAGCAGTACTTC,CATSPGTVAEQYF
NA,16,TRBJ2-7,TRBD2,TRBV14,TGTGCCAGCAGCCAACCGGGACTAGCGGGAAACTACGAGCAGTACTTC,CASSQPGLAGNYEQYF
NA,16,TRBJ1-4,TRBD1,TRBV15,TGTGCCACCAGCAGAGAACAGGGGGCTCGAAATGAAAAACTGTTTTTT,CATSREQGARNEKLFF
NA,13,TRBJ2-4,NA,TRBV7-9,TGTGCCAGCAGCTTAGGGGCCGGAAACATTCAGTACTTC,CASSLGAGNIQYF
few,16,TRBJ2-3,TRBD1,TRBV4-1,TGCGCCAGCAGCCAAGAACAGGGGCCCCCCACAGATACGCAGTATTTT,CASSQEQGPPTDTQYF
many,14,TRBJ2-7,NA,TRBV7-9,TGTGCCAGCAGCTCCCCTAGAATCTCTACGAAGCAGTACTTC,CASSSPRISTKQYF
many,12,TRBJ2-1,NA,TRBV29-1,TGCAGCGCCTCTCCCAGGGGAGATGAGCAGTTCTTC,CSASPRGDEQFF
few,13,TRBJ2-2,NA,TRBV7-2,TGTGCCAGCAGCCCGGACTTCACCGGGGAGCTGTTTTTT,CASSPDFTGELFF
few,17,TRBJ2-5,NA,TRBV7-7,TGTGCTAGCAGCTTAGCGGCGGGGAGGGGGAGAGAAGAGACCCAGTACTTC,CASSLAAGRGREETQYF
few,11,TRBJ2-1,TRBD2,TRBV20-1,TGCAGTGCTATGCAAGGGACTAGTGTTTTCTTC,CSAMQGTSVFF
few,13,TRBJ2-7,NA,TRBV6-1,TGTGCCAGCAGTGAAGCCGTGGGCTACGAGCAGTACTTC,CASSEAVGYEQYF
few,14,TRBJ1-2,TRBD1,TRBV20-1,TGCAGTGCCCTGGACAGGGAACAGAACTATGGCTACACCTTC,CSALDREQNYGYTF
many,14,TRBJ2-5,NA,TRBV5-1,TGCGCCAGCAGCTTGAAAGCGGCTCAAGAGACCCAGTACTTC,CASSLKAAQETQYF
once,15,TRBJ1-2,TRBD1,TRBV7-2,TGTGCCAGCAGCTTCCCGGACAGGGGGCGAAATGGCTACACCTTC,CASSFPDRGRNGYTF
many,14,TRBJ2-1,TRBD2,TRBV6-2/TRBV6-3,TGTGCCAGCAATGAGCGGGGACCCATCAATGAGCAGTTCTTC,CASNERGPINEQFF
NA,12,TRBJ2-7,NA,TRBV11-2,TGTGCCAGCTCGATACCCACCTACGAGCAGTACTTC,CASSIPTYEQYF
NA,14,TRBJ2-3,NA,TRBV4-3,TGCGCCAGCAGCCAAGGGCGGGGTGGGAATACGCAGTATTTT,CASSQGRGGNTQYF
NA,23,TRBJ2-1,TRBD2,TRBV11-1,TGTGCCAGCAGCTTAGCATTTATACTAGCGGGAGATGACATAGGGGAATCCTACAATGAGCAGTTCTTC,CASSLAFILAGDDIGESYNEQFF
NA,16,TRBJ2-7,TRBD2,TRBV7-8,TGTGCCAGCAGCTTATTGACTAGCGGGGTCGCCGGCGAGCAGTACTTC,CASSLLTSGVAGEQYF
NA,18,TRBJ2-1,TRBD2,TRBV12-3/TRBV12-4,TGTGCCAGCAGTTCAGACAGCCCCGGGTCTAGCGGGGGGAATGAGCAGTTCTTC,CASSSDSPGSSGGNEQFF
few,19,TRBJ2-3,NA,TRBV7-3,TGTGCCAGCAGCTTATATGTGGAACCCAACCTTAACCTCTCAGATACGCAGTATTTT,CASSLYVEPNLNLSDTQYF
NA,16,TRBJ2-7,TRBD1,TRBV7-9,TGTGCCAGCAGCTTTGCCGGGACAGGGGTATACTACGAGCAGTACTTC,CASSFAGTGVYYEQYF
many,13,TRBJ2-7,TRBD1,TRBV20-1,TGCAGTGCTAGAGACAGGGGGTATGGAGAGCAGTACTTC,CSARDRGYGEQYF
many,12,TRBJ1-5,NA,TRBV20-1,TGCAGTGCTAGAGAGGGGGGTCAGCCCCAGCATTTT,CSAREGGQPQHF
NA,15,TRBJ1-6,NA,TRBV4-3,TGCGCCAGCAGCCAAGGAGAGAGGAGTAATTCACCCCTCCACTTT,CASSQGERSNSPLHF
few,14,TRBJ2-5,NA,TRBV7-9,TGTGCCAGCAGCTTAGCGCGAGTTCAAGAGACCCAGTACTTC,CASSLARVQETQYF
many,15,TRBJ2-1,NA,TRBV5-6,TGTGCCAGCAGCTTCGATACGTACTCCTACAATGAGCAGTTCTTC,CASSFDTYSYNEQFF
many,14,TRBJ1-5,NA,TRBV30,TGTGCCTGGAGTCCCATCGCGGGCAATCAGCCCCAGCATTTT,CAWSPIAGNQPQHF
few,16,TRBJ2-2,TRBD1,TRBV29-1,TGCAGCGTTGTGGGGACAGGGGGAGGGCGGACCGGGGAGCTGTTTTTT,CSVVGTGGGRTGELFF
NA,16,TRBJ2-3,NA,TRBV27,TGTGCCAGCAGTTCCTTAGGACTTACCAGCACAGATACGCAGTATTTT,CASSSLGLTSTDTQYF
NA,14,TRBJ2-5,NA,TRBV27,TGTGCCAGCAGTTACCAGGGTGTGGCAGAGACCCAGTACTTC,CASSYQGVAETQYF
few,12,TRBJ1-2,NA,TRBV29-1,TGCAGCGTTGTAGGGGTGGACTATGGCTACACCTTC,CSVVGVDYGYTF
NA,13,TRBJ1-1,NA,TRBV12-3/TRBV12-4,TGTGCCAGCAGTTTTATTAGTGGTGGTGAAGCTTTCTTT,CASSFISGGEAFF
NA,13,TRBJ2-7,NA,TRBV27,TGTGCCAGCAGTATGGGGACCTACTACGAGCAGTACTTC,CASSMGTYYEQYF
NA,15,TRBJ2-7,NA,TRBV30,TGTGCCTGGAGTTTTGAATCGGGACAAATCTACGAGCAGTACTTC,CAWSFESGQIYEQYF
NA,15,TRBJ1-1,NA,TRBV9,TGTGCCAGCAGCGCAGGGACATCCCTGAACACTGAAGCTTTCTTT,CASSAGTSLNTEAFF
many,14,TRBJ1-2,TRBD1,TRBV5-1,TGCGCCAGCAGCTTTGACGGACAGGGCTATGGCTACACCTTC,CASSFDGQGYGYTF
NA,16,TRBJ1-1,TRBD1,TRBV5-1,TGCGCCAGCAGCTTGGTGGGGGACAGGGGGAACACTGAAGCTTTCTTT,CASSLVGDRGNTEAFF
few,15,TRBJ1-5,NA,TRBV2,TGTGCCAGCAGTGAAAGGGACCTTTCTGCTGGGCCCCAGCATTTT,CASSERDLSAGPQHF
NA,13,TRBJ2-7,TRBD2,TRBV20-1,TGCAGTGCTAGACGAGGACTAGCGGGCGAGCAGTACTTC,CSARRGLAGEQYF
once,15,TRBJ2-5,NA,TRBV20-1,TGCAGTGCGCCAGCCGTAGAACGGGGGAGTGAGACCCAGTACTTC,CSAPAVERGSETQYF
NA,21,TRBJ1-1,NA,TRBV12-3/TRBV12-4,TGTGCCAGCAGTTTGGCTAGGATCAATTTAGATCACTACCGTTGGAACACTGAAGCTTTCTTT,CASSLARINLDHYRWNTEAFF
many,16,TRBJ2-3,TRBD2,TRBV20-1,TGCAGTGCAGCCGGGGGGCTAGCGGGGGGGCCAGATACGCAGTATTTT,CSAAGGLAGGPDTQYF
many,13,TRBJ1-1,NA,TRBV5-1,TGCGCCAGCAGCTTCACAGGGAACACTGAAGCTTTCTTT,CASSFTGNTEAFF
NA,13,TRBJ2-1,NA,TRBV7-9,TGTGCCAGCAGCTTAGGCCCCTTGAATGAGCAGTTCTTC,CASSLGPLNEQFF
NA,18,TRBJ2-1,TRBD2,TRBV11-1,TGTGCCAGCAGCCCCCCTCCCCTAGCGGGAGAGAGTGAGGATGAGCAGTTCTTC,CASSPPPLAGESEDEQFF
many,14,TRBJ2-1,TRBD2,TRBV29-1,TGCAGCGTTGAAACTAGCGGGAGTTTCAATGAGCAGTTCTTC,CSVETSGSFNEQFF
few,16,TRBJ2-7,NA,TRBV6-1,TGTGCCAGCAACCTAGGGGAGGCGGGGAGTCCCTACGAGCAGTACTTC,CASNLGEAGSPYEQYF
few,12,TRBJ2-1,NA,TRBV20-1,TGCAGTGCTAGCGGTGTGCCTGAGGCGGGATTCTTC,CSASGVPEAGFF
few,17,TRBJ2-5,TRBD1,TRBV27,TGTGCCAGCAGCCGATCCGGAACCGGGACAGGGGATGAGACCCAGTACTTC,CASSRSGTGTGDETQYF
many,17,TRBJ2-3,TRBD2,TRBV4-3,TGCGCCAGCAGCCCACGGCCGGGACTAGCGGGAACAGATACGCAGTATTTT,CASSPRPGLAGTDTQYF
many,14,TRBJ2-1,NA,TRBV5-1,TGCGCCAGCAGCGACGGGTTGGGGGCCGATGAGCAGTTCTTC,CASSDGLGADEQFF
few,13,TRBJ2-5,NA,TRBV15,TGTGCCACCAGCAGGCTATATCAAGAGACCCAGTACTTC,CATSRLYQETQYF
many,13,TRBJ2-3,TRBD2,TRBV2,TGTGCCAGCAGTGGATTAGCGGGGGGTACGCAGTATTTT,CASSGLAGGTQYF
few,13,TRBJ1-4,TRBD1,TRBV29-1,TGCAGCGCATCAAGGGGGCCGGTTGAAAAACTGTTTTTT,CSASRGPVEKLFF